The text below deals with one T cell receptor beta chain. This sample was taken from a study of blood T cell repertoires in COVID-19. Here immunoSEQ multiplex PCR was the method, and the copy in TCRdb shows in-frame clones only, minus some. Counted here are about 180,000 clones, around 80% occurring once; the ten biggest clones make up approximately 10%. The sample taken for sequencing was peripheral blood. The receptor's source is an elderly woman with COVID-19, enrolled during active disease.

The CDR3 spells CSVSSTYEQYF. CDR3 nucleotides: TGCAGCGTTTCATCCACCTACGAGCAGTACTTC. The chain couples TRBV29-1 to TRBJ2-7; D is undetermined. CDR3 length equals 11 residues. Trimming took 5 bases from V and 2 from J, leaving 7 bases between them. Germline V lookup: CDR1 SQVTM, CDR2 ANQGSEA.